Listed below are T cell receptor beta chains from one sample, sequenced in a study of blood T cells in healthy people across ages. TCRdb recomputed calls from the 5' RACE reads with MiXCR, one row per CDR3 protein. The sample carries 800,000 to 900,000 distinct CDR3 sequences, 60% to 80% recorded once. Sequences were obtained from blood. The receptors shown here come from a man aged 25 to 45 in good health. Each CDR3 is given with its conserved first and last residue. D genes are given only for firm matches. Some rows have no size entry. The others give once, few or many, or a class for an expanded clone.

V gene: TRBV7-8
D gene: NA
clone size: few
J gene: TRBJ2-6
CDR3 DNA: TGTGCCAGCAGTTTTCTGTTTGGCTCTGGGGCCAACGTCCTGACTTTC
CDR3 protein: CASSFLFGSGANVLTF

V gene: TRBV6-2/TRBV6-3
D gene: NA
clone size: NA
J gene: TRBJ2-5
CDR3 DNA: TGTGCCAGCAGTTCTGGACCTAGGGGGACCCAGTACTTC
CDR3 protein: CASSSGPRGTQYF

V gene: TRBV6-5
D gene: TRBD1
clone size: few
J gene: TRBJ2-5
CDR3 DNA: TGTGCCAGCAGTTACGCGGGACAGGGAAAAGAGACCCAGTACTTC
CDR3 protein: CASSYAGQGKETQYF

V gene: TRBV7-2
D gene: TRBD2
clone size: once
J gene: TRBJ2-2
CDR3 DNA: TGTGCCAGCAGCCCCCGTAGCGGGAGGGGCACCGGGGAGCTGTTTTTT
CDR3 protein: CASSPRSGRGTGELFF

V gene: TRBV20-1
D gene: TRBD2
clone size: NA
J gene: TRBJ2-7
CDR3 DNA: TGCAGTGCCACTGGCGGGGGGACTGAAGAGCAGTACTTC
CDR3 protein: CSATGGGTEEQYF

V gene: TRBV27
D gene: NA
clone size: once
J gene: TRBJ1-6
CDR3 DNA: TGTGCCAGCAGTCAGGGTCTGGGCTGGTATAATTCACCCCTCCACTTT
CDR3 protein: CASSQGLGWYNSPLHF

V gene: TRBV6-1
D gene: NA
clone size: few
J gene: TRBJ1-2
CDR3 DNA: TGTGCCAGCAGCGCGTCAGACAGTCGGTATGGCTACACCTTC
CDR3 protein: CASSASDSRYGYTF

V gene: TRBV7-9
D gene: NA
clone size: few
J gene: TRBJ2-6
CDR3 DNA: TGTGCCAGCAGCTATACGCGGGGCTCTGGGGCCAACGTCCTGACTTTC
CDR3 protein: CASSYTRGSGANVLTF

V gene: TRBV29-1
D gene: TRBD1
clone size: NA
J gene: TRBJ2-7
CDR3 DNA: TGCAGCGTGAAGCCGGGACAGGGGACCTACGAGCAGTACTTC
CDR3 protein: CSVKPGQGTYEQYF

V gene: TRBV20-1
D gene: TRBD1
clone size: NA
J gene: TRBJ2-5
CDR3 DNA: TGCAGTGCTCCCAGGACAGGGGAGGAGCTAGAGACCCAGTACTTC
CDR3 protein: CSAPRTGEELETQYF

V gene: TRBV29-1
D gene: TRBD1
clone size: NA
J gene: TRBJ2-7
CDR3 DNA: TGCAGCTCCTCCGGGACAGGGCTCGACGAGCAGTACTTC
CDR3 protein: CSSSGTGLDEQYF

V gene: TRBV3-1
D gene: NA
clone size: once
J gene: TRBJ2-5
CDR3 DNA: TGTGCCAGCAGCCAAGTTCATGGAAAGACCCAGTACTTC
CDR3 protein: CASSQVHGKTQYF

V gene: TRBV15
D gene: NA
clone size: NA
J gene: TRBJ1-4
CDR3 DNA: TGTGCCACCAGCGCCATCAGGGGAGGAGGGGAAAAACTGTTTTTT
CDR3 protein: CATSAIRGGGEKLFF

V gene: TRBV6-1
D gene: TRBD2
clone size: NA
J gene: TRBJ2-1
CDR3 DNA: TGTGCCAGCTCCTCCTCAGCGGGGGGCCCCTACAATGAGCAGTTCTTC
CDR3 protein: CASSSSAGGPYNEQFF

V gene: TRBV7-2
D gene: TRBD2
clone size: few
J gene: TRBJ2-7
CDR3 DNA: TGTGCCAGCAGCCCCAGCGGGGGGTTCTCCTACGAGCAGTACTTC
CDR3 protein: CASSPSGGFSYEQYF

V gene: TRBV20-1
D gene: TRBD2
clone size: NA
J gene: TRBJ2-3
CDR3 DNA: TGCAGTTCTCGGGGGCGGAATGAAGCGGGGGGGTATTTT
CDR3 protein: CSSRGRNEAGGYF

V gene: TRBV20-1
D gene: TRBD1
clone size: NA
J gene: TRBJ2-3
CDR3 DNA: TGCAGTGCTAGATCGGGACAGGGGGTTGATACGCAGTATTTT
CDR3 protein: CSARSGQGVDTQYF

V gene: TRBV20-1
D gene: TRBD1
clone size: NA
J gene: TRBJ2-5
CDR3 DNA: TGCAGTGCTAGAGATAAGGGGGCGGTCGGGACCCAGTACTTC
CDR3 protein: CSARDKGAVGTQYF

V gene: TRBV6-2/TRBV6-3
D gene: NA
clone size: few
J gene: TRBJ2-3
CDR3 DNA: TGTGCCAGCGCCGCCCGGGAGACAGATACGCAGTATTTT
CDR3 protein: CASAARETDTQYF

V gene: TRBV9
D gene: NA
clone size: NA
J gene: TRBJ2-2
CDR3 DNA: TGTGCCAGCAGCGTAGGGGGACTGAACACCGGGGAGCTGTTTTTT
CDR3 protein: CASSVGGLNTGELFF